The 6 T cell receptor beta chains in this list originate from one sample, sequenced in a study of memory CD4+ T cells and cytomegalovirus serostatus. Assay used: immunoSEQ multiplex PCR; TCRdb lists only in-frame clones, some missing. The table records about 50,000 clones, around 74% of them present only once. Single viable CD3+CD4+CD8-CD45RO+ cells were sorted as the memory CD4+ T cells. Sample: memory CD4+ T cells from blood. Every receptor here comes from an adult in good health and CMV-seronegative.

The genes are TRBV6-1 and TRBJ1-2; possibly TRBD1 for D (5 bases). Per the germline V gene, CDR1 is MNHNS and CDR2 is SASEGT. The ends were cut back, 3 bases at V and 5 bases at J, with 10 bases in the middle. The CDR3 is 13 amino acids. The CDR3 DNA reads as TGTGCCAGCAGTGACACACAGGCTTATGGCTACACCTTC. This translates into CASSDTQAYGYTF.

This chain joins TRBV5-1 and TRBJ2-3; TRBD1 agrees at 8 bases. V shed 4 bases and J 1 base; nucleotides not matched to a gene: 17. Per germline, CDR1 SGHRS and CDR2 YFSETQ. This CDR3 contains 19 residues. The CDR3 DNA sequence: TGCGCCAGCAGCCCAAGGACAGGGTGGGGTTATACCGGCACAGATACGCAGTATTTT. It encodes CASSPRTGWGYTGTDTQYF.

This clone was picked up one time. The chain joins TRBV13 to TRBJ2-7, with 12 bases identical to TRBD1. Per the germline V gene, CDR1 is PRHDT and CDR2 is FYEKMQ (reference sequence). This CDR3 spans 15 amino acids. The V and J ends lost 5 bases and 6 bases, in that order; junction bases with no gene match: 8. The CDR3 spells CASSPKGQGAVEQYF. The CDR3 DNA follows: TGTGCCAGCAGCCCAAAGGGACAGGGGGCCGTCGAGCAGTACTTC.

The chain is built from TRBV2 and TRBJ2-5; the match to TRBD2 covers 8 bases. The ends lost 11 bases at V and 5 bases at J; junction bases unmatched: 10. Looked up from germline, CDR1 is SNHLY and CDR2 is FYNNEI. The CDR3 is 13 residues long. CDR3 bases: TGTGCCCGACGAGCTCCTAGCGGGGAGACCCAGTACTTC. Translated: CARRAPSGETQYF.

CDR3 protein: CASSSGLAGGLYNEQFF. For the CDR3, the DNA is TGTGCCAGCAGCTCGGGACTAGCGGGGGGCCTCTACAATGAGCAGTTCTTC. The rearrangement links TRBV7-8 to TRBJ2-1, with TRBD2 identical over 15 bases. V gave up 4 bases and J gave up 3 bases; unmatched junction bases: 4. The CDR3 has 17 residues. CDR1 is SGHVS, CDR2 FQNEAQ, per germline.

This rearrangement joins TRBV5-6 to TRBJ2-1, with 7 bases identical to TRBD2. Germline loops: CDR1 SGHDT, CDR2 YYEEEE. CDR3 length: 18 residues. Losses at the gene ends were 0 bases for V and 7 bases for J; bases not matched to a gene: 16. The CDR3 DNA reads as TGTGCCAGCAGCTTGGGAGAGACTAGGCGACTAGCAGGGAATGAGCAGTTCTTC. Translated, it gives CASSLGETRRLAGNEQFF.